This T cell receptor beta chain was sequenced in a study of blood T cell repertoires in COVID-19. Study overall: Acute and convalescent COVID-19 samples came from the United States, Italy and Spain.

Some clones are missing from TCRdb's copy, which holds only in-frame ones; the method was immunoSEQ multiplex PCR. The table lists under 300,000 clones, roughly 88% of them singletons, with 0.7% to 0.85% in the top ten. This CDR3 region has 14 residues. Germline trimming cut 6 bases from V and 10 bases from J; bases unmatched to any gene: 9. Per germline, CDR1 MNHNY and CDR2 SVGAGI (reference sequence). The sequencing input was peripheral blood. This clonotype originated in a woman in her 30s with acute or convalescent COVID-19. The rearrangement links TRBV6-6 to TRBJ1-6; TRBD1 matches at 7 bases. CDR3 residues: CASRQTGLESPLHF. The DNA of the CDR3 is TGTGCCAGCAGACAGACAGGGCTGGAATCACCCCTCCACTTT.